The present TCR beta chain was sequenced within a study of cytomegalovirus exposure and HLA in healthy donors (dated by TCRdb to 2017 to 2019). The study in broad terms: According to an earlier analysis of a few hundred of the donors, roughly 180 million T cells yielded approximately 120 million unique TCR beta sequences and 250 to 350 Gb of sequence data. An early release that covered several hundred HLA-typed donors contained approximately 300 gigabases of sequencing data and tens of millions of unique TCR sequences. The genetic ancestry cluster associated with self-reported Caucasian donors included roughly four fifths of the roughly 390 genotyped donors. The study aimed to test whether cataloging public T cell receptors could reveal signatures of past pathogen exposure. The T cell repertoires of around 730 subjects were profiled by immunosequencing and related to cytomegalovirus serostatus. Besides the first cohort of some 670 subjects, a separate validation cohort made up of over 95 different subjects was used. The study combined high-throughput TCR immunosequencing, statistical association of individual TCRs with disease status, and machine learning to predict cytomegalovirus infection status. A later analysis re-analyzed previously published TCR beta repertoires from approximately 670 donors and added high-resolution HLA genotyping to study TCR occurrence patterns. Rather than using new phenotypic data, the later analysis identified candidate immune exposures from TCR beta sequences and from how often those sequences occurred across donors. An earlier analysis of a few hundred of the donors applied high-throughput TCR beta sequencing to assess whether each TCR beta V gene segment acted as functional or pseudogenic. Alongside the repertoire data, information on donor age, sex, ethnicity and CMV serostatus was compiled. A later genetic analysis used genome-wide SNP genotypes for about 60% of the roughly 700 donors, treating that subset as a discovery cohort. All discovery cohort repertoires had been generated on a single sequencing platform. Class I and class II HLA loci were covered by the typing at four-digit resolution. The number of donors typed differed by locus, with roughly 629-640 for A, B, C, DRB1 and DQB1, around 500 for DQA1, 606 for DPA1, and about 450 for DPB1. Roughly five DR-DQ haplotypes were handled as single units for association and clustering because linkage in the cohort was strong. Across approximately 400 genotyped donors of the cohort, an average of roughly 250,000 unique TCR beta nucleotide sequences per donor were sequenced, and approximately 19% of those sequences were non-productive.

Of note for this clone: The clone's antigen remains unknown. Base qualities were left out, and no much larger clone turns up one base away.

Library method: the immunoSEQ multiplex PCR assay. For the multiplex PCR, a mixture combining 60 forward primers for TCR Vbeta segments and 13 reverse primers for TCR Jbeta segments was used. The CDR3 region of rearranged TCR beta genes was amplified from genomic DNA by a multiplex PCR assay. The Illumina HiSeq System was used to sequence the amplified TCR beta libraries as 87-base-pair reads. For the original study's pipeline: A later analysis tallied roughly 80 million unique TCR beta chains across the 640 or so repertoires, and about 12 million of those chains were shared by two or more donors. To remove PCR and sequencing errors, raw reads were error-corrected and collapsed into unique sequences using a nearest-neighbor algorithm that merged closely related sequences. Alignment of CDR3 sequences to IMGT reference sequences was used to assign V, D and J gene segments. For a sequence to be retained, at least a six-nucleotide match to both a V gene segment and a J gene segment was required. Rearrangements were called productive when the CDR3 lacked stop codons and stayed in frame with V and J; all others were non-productive. Following IMGT convention, CDR3 was defined as the stretch from the second conserved V-encoded cysteine to the conserved J-encoded phenylalanine. The earlier analysis of some 580 of the donors excluded any sequence lacking an unambiguous match to a single V gene segment. In an earlier analysis of 587 of the donors, a V segment was called functional when productive rearrangements were above 56.7%, and segregating when the standard deviation between donors exceeded 5%. To diagnose cytomegalovirus status from the catalog of TCR beta chain sequences, a statistical classification framework was built. In a later analysis, TCR nucleotide sequences were compared against IMGT/GENE-DB human TR gene sequences so that V and J genes could be assigned. A later analysis assigned CDR3 sequences and most-parsimonious VDJ recombination scenarios with the TCRdist pipeline. In a later analysis, each TCR beta chain was defined by its CDR3 amino acid sequence together with its V-gene family, and reads lacking a unique V-gene family were excluded. To address suspected cross-contamination and a sequencing artifact, a later analysis removed 450 to 700 highly shared, low-generation-probability nucleotide sequences. In a later analysis, a clonal expansion index for each public chain was calculated from normalized within-repertoire ranks of inferred template counts. In a later analysis, generation probabilities were computed with a VDJ recombination model fitted to out-of-frame rearrangements, and the resulting probabilities were checked against IGoR. Hypergeometric tests were used in a later analysis to score TCR-TCR, TCR-HLA and TCR-CMV co-occurrence, with a repertoire-size bias correction applied to the TCR pairs. To estimate false discovery rates, a later analysis permuted the HLA or CMV assignments 20 times. A later analysis grouped co-occurring TCRs with DBSCAN, adding TCRdist sequence similarity when clustering within HLA-allele-positive subsets. Repertoires with fewer than 30,000 or more than 120,000 public chains were left out of co-occurrence clustering, as were five repertoires with anomalous nucleotide sharing. What TCRdb holds here is the immuneACCESS table cut down to in-frame rearrangements. Part of the clones is not present; checked against another copy, under half of the missing clones reflect an unresolved V gene, and the others are unexplained. The DNA gave D and trimming, while V, J and clone size come from that table. For this sample the table gives around 150,000 clones, of which under 90% were detected only once. Approximately 4.5% of the sample goes to the ten largest clones.

The cohort comprised 666 healthy bone marrow donors. All cohort members were sampled while nominally healthy, although unrecorded immune exposures were likely present. The donor was CMV seronegative and belonged to the group of around 350 seronegative cohort members. A peripheral blood sample was provided by each donor, and peripheral blood mononuclear cells were used for TCR beta sequencing. Genomic DNA was extracted from the blood cell samples with the Qiagen DNeasy Blood Extraction Kit. The germline V gene (reference sequence) provides CDR1 MNHEY and CDR2 SMNVEV. The CDR3, from cysteine to phenylalanine, totals 16 residues. Only the CDR3 part of the read is kept: 48 bases, read in frame from the first base. V is pared back by 2 bases and J by 6 bases, with 17 bases lying between the germline termini. What the research found in general, with its limitations: The presence/absence analyses assumed that sequencing depth was roughly uniform across donors, and that assumption may not be true. An earlier analysis of approximately 530 of the donors showed that most TCR beta V segments appeared in productive rearrangements either about 90% or about 30% of the time, which broadly matched IMGT annotations. When HLA alleles, especially DR and DQ, strongly co-occurred, attributing TCR associations to individual alleles was difficult. According to a later analysis, TCR association rates differed among HLA loci, with DRB1 alleles showing the most associated TCRs and HLA-C alleles showing the fewest. Most CMV-associated TCR beta chains appeared to be HLA-restricted in a later analysis, and the HLA associations seemed to be driven largely by CMV exposure. A cluster of highly shared sequence variants was judged likely to be a technical artifact of the sequencing pipeline. A total of some 180 TCR beta chains were listed by the study as associated with cytomegalovirus. In vitro tests confirmed that three of the cytomegalovirus-associated TCR beta chains recognize cytomegalovirus antigens. In a later analysis, HLA-associated TCR beta chains were found to be more clonally expanded and to have lower generation probabilities than equally common non-associated chains. This cohort had only TCR beta chains sequenced, and the lack of alpha or paired-chain data limited which features could be detected. CMV serostatus was the only immune exposure information available for the cohort. It was suggested by the authors that the approach could potentially be generalized to other disease states and immunological phenotypes. In a later genetic analysis, fewer N-insertions in productive TCRs were reported among donors in an Asian-associated ancestry cluster than the roughly 710-donor mean. In a later analysis, 16,951 TCR beta sequences were associated with specific HLA alleles at a false discovery rate of 0.05. A later analysis reported that several top co-occurrence clusters appeared linked to parvovirus B19, influenza, CMV and Epstein-Barr virus. While some public TCRs were present in many individuals, most TCR sequences turned up only very rarely across donors. V-gene and J-gene trimming of TCR beta chains was associated with a missense DCLRE1C variant in a later genetic analysis, and the association was replicated in an independent cohort. Linkage disequilibrium might explain the correlated functional status among segregating V segments, but an unknown experimental factor could not be excluded. Approximately 16 rarely observed V segments, including chromosome 9 orphons, were excluded from the earlier analysis of approximately 500 of the donors because counts were too low. A further reported finding was that TCR beta sequences accurately predicted the HLA-A and HLA-B alleles for most subjects in the first cohort. Because some donors lacked HLA typing at each locus, the association tests relied only on the typed subset. The classifier was reported to diagnose cytomegalovirus status with high specificity and sensitivity in both the original cohort and the validation cohort. The 87-base-pair reads could not distinguish some IMGT-functional V segments, including TRBV6-2 and TRBV6-3, so those segments were excluded.

Sequencing was done on a sample of PBMCs. In this chain, TRBV27 is recombined with TRBJ2-1; the D region possibly corresponds to TRBD1 (5 bases align). This sequence originates from a man aged 25 to 40 in good health and CMV-seronegative. CDR3 protein: CASSLTVGAPFNEQFF. The nucleotides are TGTGCCAGCAGTTTAACGGTTGGGGCCCCCTTCAATGAGCAGTTCTTC.